These 15 T cell receptor beta chains were sequenced from one sample in a study of beta chain features in type 1 diabetes. Isolated RNA was reverse transcribed in full, so expressed TCRB transcripts were sequenced. Clones were sequenced by immunoSEQ multiplex PCR, and TCRdb holds only the in-frame ones, with some missing. This table has about 900,000 clones, 15% to 20% appearing once. Source material: naive CD4+ T cells from blood. The source is a woman between 18 and 29 years old in good health.

The chain is built from TRBV29-1 and TRBJ2-3; TRBD2 aligns across 13 bases. This CDR3 spans 13 amino acids. The germline V gene has CDR1 SQVTM and CDR2 ANQGSEA. J lost 8 bases, V lost 6 bases, and 5 bases had no gene match. The CDR3 is CSVLLAGGVTQYF. The CDR3, as DNA: TGCAGCGTACTACTAGCGGGAGGGGTTACGCAGTATTTT.

The rearrangement joins TRBV12-1 to TRBJ2-1; TRBD2 was called by the table and not checked on the DNA. TRBV12-1 is shown as a pseudogene. The CDR3 runs 15 residues. CDR3 coding DNA: TGTGCCAGCAGCTTTGGCGGCGGGAGGTACAATGAGCAGTTCTTC. Translation: CASSFGGGRYNEQFF.

The table lists this clone with a few counts. The genes are TRBV4-3 and TRBJ2-1; 11 bases are a match to TRBD2. With 0 bases clipped from V and 2 bases from J, the junction kept 6 bases outside the gene matches. Germline lookup yields CDR1 LGHNA and CDR2 YSLEER. The CDR3 has 18 amino acids. CDR3 region: CASSQDGSGRAPYNEQFF. DNA of the CDR3: TGCGCCAGCAGCCAAGACGGTAGCGGGAGGGCCCCCTACAATGAGCAGTTCTTC.

This clone was observed a few times. This chain connects TRBV6-1 to TRBJ2-2; D possibly uses TRBD1 or TRBD2 (5 bases each). The CDR3 has 15 residues. Germline lookup yields CDR1 MNHNS and CDR2 SASEGT. Trimming cost V 2 bases and J 9 bases, with 16 bases left between them. In DNA, the CDR3 is TGTGCCAGCAGTGAATACCCCTTGGGGACCTGGGAGCTGTTTTTT. Amino acid sequence: CASSEYPLGTWELFF.

This clone was picked up a small number of times. The V gene is TRBV19, the J gene TRBJ2-7, with D perhaps matching TRBD1 (6 bases). V lost 1 base and J lost 3, with 13 bases in between. There are 15 residues in the CDR3. The germline V gene encodes CDR1 LNHDA and CDR2 SQIVND (reference sequence). Here the CDR3 DNA reads TGTGCCAGTAGTATAGGTGCGACAGGAAACTACGAGCAGTACTTC. This codes for CASSIGATGNYEQYF. Full variable domain (missing parts from reference TRBV19 and TRBJ2-7): DGGITQSPKYLFRKEGQNVTLSCEQNLNHDAMYWYRQDPGQGLRLIYYSQIVNDFQKGDIAEGYSVSREKKESFPLTVTSAQKNPTAFYLCASSIGATGNYEQYFGPGTRLTVT.

This clone occurred a few times. This chain joins TRBV29-1 and TRBJ1-1, with 10 nucleotides matching TRBD1. Per the germline V gene, CDR1 is SQVTM and CDR2 is ANQGSEA. The junction had 4 bases not matched to a gene; V was cut back by 7 bases and J by 5 bases. The CDR3 totals 12 residues. As DNA, the CDR3 is TGCAGCGCCTGGACAGGGGGGACTGAAGCTTTCTTT. It codes for CSAWTGGTEAFF.

This clone has a handful of counts. The rearrangement uses TRBV4-2 and TRBJ2-7; TRBD2 is a possible D gene (7 bases). CDR1 and CDR2 (germline): LGHNA, YNFKEQ. Trimming pared 5 bases from V and 0 bases from J, leaving 23 bases between. The CDR3 sequence is 18 residues long. CDR3 sequence (DNA): TGTGCCAGCAGCTCAGGTATTTGGGGGGGCCGAGACTCCTACGAGCAGTACTTC. This codes for CASSSGIWGGRDSYEQYF.

This clone was seen more than once but under ten times. The chain combines TRBV7-2 with TRBJ2-7; 13 bases are shared with TRBD2. The J segment lost 3 bases and the V segment lost 5 bases, leaving 10 bases of the junction unmatched. CDR1 is SGHTA and CDR2 is FQGNSA in the germline V gene. The CDR3 covers 17 residues. CDR3 in DNA: TGTGCCAGCAGCGGGGGACTAGCGGGAAGTCCTGTCTACGAGCAGTACTTC. It specifies CASSGGLAGSPVYEQYF.

This sequence joins TRBV28 and TRBJ2-7; 11 bases map to TRBD2. Germline CDR1 MDHEN, CDR2 SYDVKM. The CDR3 is made up of 16 amino acids. J gave up 5 bases and V 3 bases, and 9 bases lay outside the gene matches. The CDR3 loop reads CASSLYSSGRSHEQYF. The CDR3 nucleotides are TGTGCCAGCAGTTTGTATTCTAGCGGGAGGTCCCACGAGCAGTACTTC.

This clone appeared a few times. V and J are TRBV7-9 and TRBJ2-5; possibly TRBD2 for D (6 bases). With 5 bases removed from V and 0 bases from J, the gap between germline ends came to 13 bases. The length of the CDR3 is 15 residues. The germline V gene encodes CDR1 SEHNR and CDR2 FQNEAQ (reference sequence). CDR3 protein: CASSQVSGNQETQYF. The CDR3 nucleotides read TGTGCCAGCAGCCAAGTTAGCGGAAACCAAGAGACCCAGTACTTC. Combining the CDR3 with reference TRBV7-9 and TRBJ2-5 gives the whole variable domain DTGVSQNPRHKITKRGQNVTFRCDPISEHNRLYWYRQTLGQGPEFLTYFQNEAQLEKSRLLSDRFSAERPKGSFSTLEIQRTEQGDSAMYLCASSQVSGNQETQYFGPGTRLLVL.

This chain uses TRBV28 with TRBJ2-1; D remains ambiguous. V was clipped by 3 bases and J by 3 bases, with 6 bases between them. This CDR3 is built from 13 residues. Germline CDR1 is MDHEN and CDR2 is SYDVKM. The CDR3 is CASSFSNYNEQFF. CDR3 bases: TGTGCCAGCAGTTTCAGTAACTACAATGAGCAGTTCTTC.

The gene calls are TRBV13 and TRBJ2-2, with 8 nucleotides matching TRBD2. The CDR3 has 17 residues. V lost 2 bases to trimming and J lost 6 bases; unmatched junction nucleotides: 11. Germline lookup yields CDR1 PRHDT and CDR2 FYEKMQ (reference sequence). Written as DNA, the CDR3 is TGTGCCAGCAGCTTACGGCGCCTAGCGGGCGCAGCCGGGGAGCTGTTTTTT. Residues: CASSLRRLAGAAGELFF.

This rearrangement joins TRBV5-6 to TRBJ2-3; 9 bases are shared with TRBD2. The CDR3 has 16 residues. Trimming cost V 4 bases and J 2 bases; bases outside gene matches: 8. Germline values: CDR1 SGHDT, CDR2 YYEEEE. CDR3 in amino acids: CASSKYGLATTDTQYF. CDR3 nucleotides: TGTGCCAGCAGCAAGTATGGACTAGCGACCACAGATACGCAGTATTTT.

This clone showed up just a few times. The sample holds other DNA sequences that translate to the same CDR3. The rearrangement joins TRBV28 to TRBJ2-5; a possible D gene is TRBD1 (5 bases). Trimming removed 3 bases from V and 3 bases from J, with 8 bases in between. This CDR3 is 13 amino acids long. CDR1 and CDR2 from the germline V gene are MDHEN and SYDVKM. The CDR3 loop reads CASSLGREETQYF. The CDR3 DNA reads TGTGCCAGCAGTTTGGGCAGGGAAGAGACCCAGTACTTC.

As regards this clone: Different DNA sequences within this sample yield the same CDR3. This CDR3 reads CASSLASDTQYF. Here the CDR3 DNA reads TGTGCCAGCAGCTTAGCTTCAGATACGCAGTATTTT. The chain uses TRBV7-2 and TRBJ2-3; D gene ambiguous. CDR3 length equals 12 residues. V gave up 0 bases and J gave up 4 bases, with 2 bases separating them. Looked up from germline, CDR1 is SGHTA and CDR2 is FQGNSA.